A selection of T cell receptor beta chains follows, all from one sample in a study of cytomegalovirus exposure and HLA in healthy donors. Clones were sequenced by immunoSEQ multiplex PCR, and TCRdb holds only the in-frame ones, with some missing. The sample holds about 150,000 clones; around 74% are singletons and the top ten take roughly 6.3%. Sequenced sample: PBMCs. The source is a man aged 45-60 years in good health and CMV-seropositive. CDR3s include the opening cysteine and the closing phenylalanine or tryptophan. D genes are given only for firm matches.

d_gene: TRBD1; v_gene: TRBV6-1; j_gene: TRBJ1-5; CDR3aa: CASGDRGYSNQPQHF
d_gene: .; v_gene: TRBV30; j_gene: TRBJ1-1; CDR3aa: CAWIRGIEAFF
d_gene: .; v_gene: TRBV6-1; j_gene: TRBJ2-7; CDR3aa: CASSEAGQGLHEQYF
d_gene: TRBD2; v_gene: TRBV13; j_gene: TRBJ2-7; CDR3aa: CASSATPDGLAGAYEQYF
d_gene: .; v_gene: TRBV18; j_gene: TRBJ1-1; CDR3aa: CASSPILGRTEAFF
d_gene: TRBD2; v_gene: TRBV6-5; j_gene: TRBJ2-5; CDR3aa: CASRTSGGLGETQYF
d_gene: TRBD2; v_gene: TRBV28; j_gene: TRBJ2-3; CDR3aa: CASSLLSLLAGVSQSTDTQYF
d_gene: TRBD1; v_gene: TRBV10-3; j_gene: .; CDR3aa: CAIRRQGIGYEQYF
d_gene: .; v_gene: TRBV28; j_gene: TRBJ1-4; CDR3aa: CASSTNGGEKLFF
d_gene: TRBD1; v_gene: TRBV25-1; j_gene: TRBJ2-7; CDR3aa: CASSDRGQGSYEQYF
d_gene: .; v_gene: TRBV2; j_gene: TRBJ2-7; CDR3aa: CASSPGQFGEQYF
d_gene: TRBD1; v_gene: TRBV5-1; j_gene: TRBJ2-7; CDR3aa: CASSLVTGTDNSYEQYF
d_gene: .; v_gene: TRBV5-5; j_gene: TRBJ2-5; CDR3aa: CASSWDTTGETQYF
d_gene: .; v_gene: TRBV30; j_gene: TRBJ2-3; CDR3aa: CAWSEFGRGITTDTQYF
d_gene: TRBD2; v_gene: TRBV9; j_gene: TRBJ2-7; CDR3aa: CASSAGGGGRVNEQYF
d_gene: TRBD2; v_gene: TRBV5-6; j_gene: TRBJ2-1; CDR3aa: CASSLRSGRVYNEQFF
d_gene: .; v_gene: TRBV4-1; j_gene: TRBJ2-7; CDR3aa: CASSQVFFGVGGSYEQYF
d_gene: .; v_gene: TRBV29-1; j_gene: TRBJ2-7; CDR3aa: CSVKTATYEQYF
d_gene: .; v_gene: TRBV5-1; j_gene: TRBJ2-7; CDR3aa: CASSSQTGNYEQYF
d_gene: TRBD1; v_gene: TRBV7-9; j_gene: TRBJ2-7; CDR3aa: CASGDRAYEQYF
d_gene: .; v_gene: TRBV28; j_gene: TRBJ2-7; CDR3aa: CASSFSPLYEQYF
d_gene: .; v_gene: TRBV10-2; j_gene: TRBJ1-2; CDR3aa: CASRAREGRSPGYTF
d_gene: TRBD1; v_gene: TRBV2; j_gene: TRBJ1-2; CDR3aa: CASSPTGQGYGYTF
d_gene: TRBD1; v_gene: TRBV6-1; j_gene: .; CDR3aa: CASSEEEGQGYYEQYF
d_gene: TRBD1; v_gene: TRBV28; j_gene: TRBJ2-7; CDR3aa: CASSPPGGRYEQYF
d_gene: TRBD2; v_gene: TRBV5-4; j_gene: TRBJ2-5; CDR3aa: CASSLFSSGQETQYF
d_gene: .; v_gene: TRBV5-6; j_gene: TRBJ2-1; CDR3aa: CASSLFSREQFF
d_gene: TRBD1; v_gene: TRBV18; j_gene: TRBJ2-7; CDR3aa: CASSPQDREEQYF
d_gene: TRBD2; v_gene: TRBV29-1; j_gene: TRBJ2-7; CDR3aa: CSVLPLAEGYEQYF
d_gene: .; v_gene: TRBV6-1; j_gene: TRBJ1-1; CDR3aa: CASSEIRGNTEAFF
d_gene: TRBD2; v_gene: TRBV2; j_gene: TRBJ2-1; CDR3aa: CASSSTSGRYNEQFF
d_gene: .; v_gene: TRBV7-9; j_gene: TRBJ1-1; CDR3aa: CSSSLLGRKNTEAFF
d_gene: .; v_gene: TRBV6-6; j_gene: TRBJ1-5; CDR3aa: CASGLGPQHF
d_gene: TRBD2; v_gene: TRBV7-8; j_gene: TRBJ2-3; CDR3aa: CASSSGLAGVGDTQYF
d_gene: TRBD2; v_gene: TRBV5-1; j_gene: TRBJ2-3; CDR3aa: CASSPWGGSDTQYF
d_gene: TRBD2; v_gene: TRBV28; j_gene: TRBJ2-1; CDR3aa: CASTKSGSSYNEQFF
d_gene: TRBD1; v_gene: TRBV30; j_gene: TRBJ1-2; CDR3aa: CAWNTGTGFWYGYTF
d_gene: TRBD2; v_gene: TRBV10-2; j_gene: TRBJ2-1; CDR3aa: CATQRGSFYEQFF
d_gene: .; v_gene: TRBV6-5; j_gene: .; CDR3aa: CASSRQAGEQYF